This T cell receptor beta chain derives from a study of blood T cell repertoires in COVID-19. Looking at the study overall: T cells, B-cell-depleted T cells, or PBMCs provided the cDNA or gDNA that served as material.

The CDR3 loop spans 14 amino acids. From germline, CDR1 is SGHTS and CDR2 YDEGEE. V gave up 1 base and J gave up 4 bases; unmatched junction bases: 4. Only in-frame clones appear in the TCRdb table, and some are missing; sequencing was by immunoSEQ multiplex PCR. Of about 490,000 clones listed, approximately 83% were seen once; the top ten hold roughly 3.2%. What was sequenced was peripheral blood. The chain has TRBV5-8 and TRBJ1-2, with 7 nucleotides matching TRBD1. The clonotype was recovered from a human donor in a cohort sampled during active COVID-19. Written as DNA, the CDR3 is TGTGCCAGCAGCTTGATCAGGGGGGCCTATGGCTACACCTTC. Amino acid sequence: CASSLIRGAYGYTF.